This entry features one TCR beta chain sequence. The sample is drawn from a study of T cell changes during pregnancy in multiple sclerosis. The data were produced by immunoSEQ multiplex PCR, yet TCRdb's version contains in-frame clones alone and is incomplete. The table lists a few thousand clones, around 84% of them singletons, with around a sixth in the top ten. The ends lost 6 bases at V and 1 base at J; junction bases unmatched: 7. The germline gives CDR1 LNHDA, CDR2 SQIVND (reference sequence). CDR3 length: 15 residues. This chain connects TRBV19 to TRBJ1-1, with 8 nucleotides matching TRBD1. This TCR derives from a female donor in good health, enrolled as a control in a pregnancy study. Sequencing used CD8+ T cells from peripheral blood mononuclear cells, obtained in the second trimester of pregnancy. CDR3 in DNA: TGTGCCAGTAGACGCGGACAGGGAGGGAACACTGAAGCTTTCTTT. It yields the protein CASRRGQGGNTEAFF.